This TCR beta chain was observed in a study of cytomegalovirus exposure and HLA in healthy donors. CDR3 length: 15 amino acids. Losses at the gene ends were 4 bases for V and 5 bases for J; bases not matched to a gene: 8. Germline assignment: CDR1 LGHNA and CDR2 YSLEER. Study-wide points: With DRB1 most and HLA-C fewest, TCR association rates differed between HLA loci in a later analysis.

The primer mix had 60 Vbeta and 13 Jbeta primers. Profiling relied on immunoSEQ multiplex PCR, and the TCRdb table lists in-frame clones only, not all of them. The profile shows roughly 180,000 clones, just over 75% of them singletons. Turning to this clone: Antigen: not known.

V and J are TRBV4-3 and TRBJ2-5, with TRBD1 matching 9 bases. The sequence was collected from a man aged 18-30 years in good health and CMV-seronegative. Sequenced input: PBMCs. The CDR3 here is CASSPRDRDRETQYF. As DNA, the CDR3 is TGCGCCAGCAGCCCCCGGGACAGGGATAGGGAGACCCAGTACTTC.